This T cell receptor beta chain was identified in a study of post-analysis software for immune sequencing data. General study points: Roughly 5 TRBV segments occurring more often in patients than controls included TRBV5-6, TRBV5-1 and TRBV20-1.

Ten or more counts support this clonotype. Its matching antigen is unknown. The CDR3 covers 15 residues. Libraries were made from TCR beta cDNA, and they carried unique molecular identifiers. TCRdb re-derived calls from the PCR reads in MiXCR, one entry per CDR3 protein. The sample lists around 260,000 distinct CDR3 sequences, around 34% seen once, with around 4.8% in the top ten. Specimen: blood. This receptor was taken from a girl between 5 and 17 years old with multiple sclerosis. The chain joins TRBV21-1 to TRBJ2-4; TRBD2, the table's D call, was not compared with the DNA. TRBV21-1 is assigned pseudogene status. CDR3: CASSKGRAGKNIQYF. The CDR3, as DNA: TGTGCCAGCAGCAAAGGTCGGGCGGGCAAAAACATTCAGTACTTC.